One sample yielded the 7 T cell receptor beta chains listed below, sequenced in a study of human T cells and chemical hapten exposure. TCRdb re-called the RACE reads with MiXCR, one entry per CDR3 protein. The sample records about 340,000 distinct CDR3 sequences, under 8% being singletons. The time point is: patch test 1, 2 weeks after DPC sensitization. As for treatment: therapeutic diphenylcyclopropenone sensitization with weekly scalp DPC. The starting material was whole blood, obtained in connection with sensitization to the hapten diphenylcyclopropenone (DPC). These receptors were collected from a woman under 30 with alopecia areata. Some clones in this sample may be carry-over from other donors' samples.

This clonotype was recorded a few times. The chain uses TRBV27 and TRBJ2-2; 8 nucleotides agree with TRBD2. In germline, CDR1 is MNHEY, CDR2 SMNVEV (reference sequence). The CDR3 sequence is 17 residues long. The V and J ends lost 5 bases and 4 bases, in that order; junction bases with no gene match: 12. This CDR3 is CASSPGASGLGTGELFF. CDR3 in DNA: TGTGCCAGCAGTCCTGGGGCTAGCGGGTTGGGCACCGGGGAGCTGTTTTTT.

This clonotype has ten or more counts. J is TRBJ2-5 and V is TRBV18; possibly TRBD2 for D (6 bases). The CDR3 consists of 14 residues. Germline V gene sequence: CDR1 KGHSH, CDR2 LQKENI. V was shortened by 0 bases and J by 2 bases, with 7 bases between the two germline ends. CDR3 bases: TGTGCCAGCTCACCACCGGGACTGCAAGAGACCCAGTACTTC. Its translation: CASSPPGLQETQYF.

This clonotype was detected many times. The V and J genes are TRBV28 and TRBJ2-3; 8 nucleotides align to TRBD2. This CDR3 region has 15 residues. Germline values: CDR1 MDHEN, CDR2 SYDVKM. The V gene end was trimmed by 7 bases and the J gene end by 2 bases; junction bases not matched to a gene: 8. The DNA of the CDR3 is TGTGCCAGCACCCTAAGCGGGGGCAACACAGATACGCAGTATTTT. Translating gives CASTLSGGNTDTQYF.

This clonotype was seen many times. This sequence joins TRBV5-5 and TRBJ1-5; 7 positions match TRBD1. Trimming at V came to 0 bases and at J to 8 bases, leaving 5 bases not matched to a gene. CDR3 length equals 14 residues. Germline V gene data show CDR1 as SGHKS and CDR2 as YYEKEE (reference sequence). CDR3 DNA sequence: TGTGCCAGCAGCTTGGCCGACAGGGTTAAGCCCCAGCATTTT. It encodes CASSLADRVKPQHF.

The chain joins TRBV4-2 to TRBJ1-6; D is undetermined. This CDR3 region has 14 residues. V lost 6 bases, J lost 8 bases, and 14 bases lay in between. Per the germline V gene, CDR1 is LGHNA and CDR2 is YNFKEQ. This chain's CDR3 is CASSLLEEDSPLHF. CDR3 nucleotide sequence: TGTGCCAGCAGTTTGCTTGAGGAGGATTCACCCCTCCACTTT.

V usage is TRBV12-3 or TRBV12-4 and J usage is TRBJ2-2; 7 bases fit TRBD1. This CDR3 is built from 13 residues. Trimming removed 6 bases from V and 6 bases from J; junction bases left unmatched: 4. CDR3 sequence reads: CASRPQGAGELFF. In DNA form, the CDR3 reads TGTGCCAGCAGGCCTCAGGGGGCCGGGGAGCTGTTTTTT.

This clonotype was recorded a few times. The J gene is TRBJ2-2, the V gene TRBV28; no clear D gene. Per the germline V gene, CDR1 is MDHEN and CDR2 is SYDVKM. The CDR3 loop spans 15 amino acids. With 6 bases removed from V and 1 base from J, the gap between germline ends came to 12 bases. Here the CDR3 DNA reads TGTGCCAGCAGCTCTTCCTGGAGGAACACCGGGGAGCTGTTTTTT. Translating it yields CASSSSWRNTGELFF. Full variable domain (remainder filled in from reference TRBV28 and TRBJ2-2): DVKVTQSSRYLVKRTGEKVFLECVQDMDHENMFWYRQDPGLGLRLIYFSYDVKMKEKGDIPEGYSVSREKKERFSLILESASTNQTSMYLCASSSSWRNTGELFFGEGSRLTVL.